This T cell receptor beta chain originates from a study of T cells in Graves' hyperthyroidism and ophthalmopathy. Overall study context: Peripheral blood samples were taken at initial diagnosis, prior to any treatment. Notes on the study in general: Model output signaled ophthalmopathy a median roughly 6.1 months ahead of onset. Ophthalmopathy cases were set apart from stable hyperthyroidism by a 13 V-J model.

With V trimmed by 6 bases and J by 5 bases, 6 bases remained unmatched. Per the germline V gene, CDR1 is DFQATT and CDR2 is SNEGSKA (reference sequence). This CDR3 comprises 12 residues. The table lists this clonotype with many counts. What it recognizes is unknown. Amplification of TCR beta CDR3 regions was performed using RNA transcripts as template. In the first-round RT-PCR of the TCR CDR3, the HTBI primer set was used. TCRdb ran MiXCR on the multiplex PCR reads and lists one entry per CDR3 protein. The sample lists about 420,000 distinct CDR3 sequences; 15% to 19% were seen once. This TCR came from a young woman with Graves' hyperthyroidism. Sequenced input: blood. The gene calls are TRBV20-1 and TRBJ2-5; 7 positions match TRBD1. The CDR3 sequence: CSALGGRETQYF. As DNA, the CDR3 is TGCAGTGCCCTAGGGGGCAGGGAGACCCAGTACTTC.